This TCR beta chain emerged from a study of blood T cell repertoires in COVID-19. For the study at large: The study drew acute and convalescent COVID-19 samples from the United States, Italy and Spain. PBMCs, B-cell-depleted T cells, or T cells provided the cDNA or gDNA that made up the material.

Original handling: It was from reference gene primer amplification that nucleated cell counts were estimated. Generated by immunoSEQ multiplex PCR, the TCRdb table keeps only in-frame clones and is missing some. D and trimming come from the DNA, and the V and J calls and clone size come from that table. The sample yields about 84,000 clones, over 70% seen once. This receptor was identified in a man aged 45-65 years with active or convalescent COVID-19. What was sequenced was peripheral blood.

The CDR3 sequence: CASRGQINHGGNTIYF. CDR3 bases: TGTGCCAGCAGGGGACAGATAAATCACGGTGGAAACACCATATATTTT. The chain combines TRBV7-2 with TRBJ1-3, with TRBD1 matching over 7 bases. CDR1 is SGHTA, CDR2 FQGNSA, per germline. This CDR3 has 16 amino acids. V lost 6 bases, J lost 3 bases, and 11 bases stayed unmatched.